This TCR beta chain came from a study of regulatory T cells in long-lasting Graves disease (dated by TCRdb to 2020 to 2022). Study-level background: Antithyroid drugs had been taken for less than 3 months by newly diagnosed Graves' disease patients. Persistent Graves' disease patients were compared with newly diagnosed Graves' disease patients by peripheral blood TCR sequencing and RNA sequencing. The study was conducted in China and was registered as a clinical trial. A total of around 35 samples underwent TCR sequencing, from about 13 patients with persistent Graves' disease and approximately 20 patients with newly diagnosed Graves' disease. Broad study findings and their caveats: As a limitation, the authors acknowledged that the small sample size may reduce accuracy. Sequencing and analysis were limited to the TCR beta chain. Patients with persistent disease shared more public clonotypes (around 3,000) than newly diagnosed patients did (nearly 1,000). Preferential use of TRBV28, TRBJ1-2 and TRBJ2-5 was observed in persistent disease, whereas TRBV20-1 and TRBJ2-1 were favored in newly diagnosed disease. Compared with newly diagnosed patients, patients with persistent Graves' disease had lower TCR Shannon entropy and fewer highly expanded clones, which suggests clonal expansion. Because the primary lesion, thyroid tissue, could not be accessed, the study looked at peripheral blood alone.

This clonotype was seen only a few times. No antigen is known for it. Qualities for individual bases were not recorded, and no much larger clone is one base off. V and J lose 2 bases and 0 bases, and a span of 14 bases separates them. The CDR3 holds 17 amino acids from the cysteine to the phenylalanine. Only the CDR3 DNA stays, 51 bases, in frame from base 1. CDR1 MGHRA and CDR2 YSYEKL were looked up in the germline V gene. Library generation was performed with multiplex PCR. The instrument was an Illumina HiSeq 4000. CDR3 regions were amplified by Arm-PCR with iRepertoire HTBI primers to construct TCR beta libraries. Gel purification was performed on PCR products prior to sequencing. In the source study's methods: Gene usage analysis of CDR3 amino acid clonotypes used the approximately 62 TRBV and more than 13 TRBJ segments found across samples. Filtered high-quality paired reads were merged into contigs using COPE and FqMerger. BLAST was used to align contigs to the IMGT TRBV, TRBD and TRBJ reference genes, and CDR3 was defined following IMGT. Any clonotype with a frequency above 0.1% was classified as a highly expanded clone. Repertoire diversity was measured by Shannon entropy, and V-J evenness by the Gini coefficient. Public clonotypes were defined as clonotypes shared by more than one individual. TCRdb reprocessing: public reads trimmed at Q25 with fastp, clones called with MiXCR, in-frame beta chains kept. Each CDR3 protein gets just one entry, which takes the most common genes and DNA from the rows behind it. TCRdb's processing, not the authors' own work, is the source of the V and J calls. This sample holds about 440,000 distinct CDR3 sequences; about 15% were observed only once. The top ten clonotypes cover under 30% of the sample.

Taken with the paper, the label for time point translates to: newly diagnosed GD, antithyroid drugs for less than 3 months. RNA was extracted from PBMCs in TRIzol for both TCR sequencing and RNA sequencing. The diagnosis of Graves' disease followed American Thyroid Association guidelines. Recruitment of patients was carried out at an endocrinology department in Xi'an, China. Each patient gave 7.5 to 10 milliliters of peripheral blood, collected in an EDTA anticoagulant tube. PBMCs were isolated by Ficoll Paque Plus density gradient separation without further T cell sorting. An Agilent 2100 Bioanalyzer and agarose gel were used to assess RNA quality, and a NanoDrop 2000 was used to measure RNA concentration. This sample also appeared in a second study, on T cells in Graves' hyperthyroidism and ophthalmopathy. As the second study states: Graves' hyperthyroidism was defined as stable when no progression to ophthalmopathy occurred over 18 months of follow-up. Hyperthyroidism patients were newly diagnosed, with disease duration under 2 months, and aged 18 to 65 years. Patients with uncontrolled infections, other autoimmune diseases, pregnancy or lactation were excluded. Diagnoses were established on the basis of clinical symptoms, serum thyroxine and TRAb, thyroid ultrasound, and orbital computed tomography. The TCR CDR3 was subjected to a first round of RT-PCR using the HTBI primer set and the Qiagen OneStep RT-PCR kit. Most expanded thyroid clonotypes (frequency above 0.001) were also found in blood, which suggests that blood repertoires may mirror thyroid immune responses. Ophthalmopathy was separated from stable hyperthyroidism by a 13 V-J signature model, with about 86% sensitivity and 81% to 82% specificity obtained in cross-validation and 80%/75% obtained in testing. In validation, progression to ophthalmopathy was predicted by the model with approximately 67% sensitivity and roughly 72% specificity, a median of roughly 6 months before onset. A discovery cohort of about 100 patients, about 44 with Graves' ophthalmopathy and roughly 59 with stable Graves' hyperthyroidism, was used to find distinguishing TCR V-J signatures. Whether ophthalmopathy could be predicted prospectively was tested in an independent validation cohort made up of under 20 hyperthyroidism patients plus 17 patients who later progressed to ophthalmopathy. For training and testing, the 100 or so patients in the discovery cohort were randomly divided in a 7:3 ratio. In six Graves' hyperthyroidism patients, the study also compared T-cell repertoires from thyroid tissue with T-cell repertoires from blood. Once sampling was done, hyperthyroidism patients were given methimazole at a starting dose of 30 mg daily, whereas ophthalmopathy patients were given high-dose intravenous methylprednisolone. Libraries were constructed in a second round of multiplex PCR, after which size selection and purification were carried out. The libraries were sequenced on an Illumina HiSeq2000 using paired-end 100 bp reads. SOAPnuke was used to process the raw data, with reads discarded if the reads contained adapters or uncalled bases, had a mean Phred below 15, or lacked an exact constant-primer or identifier match. High-quality paired reads were merged with COPE v1.2.5, and unique nucleotide sequences were defined as clonotypes. MiTCR v1.1 was used to align the clonotypes against IMGT TRBV, TRBD and TRBJ reference segments. The analysis included only V-J combinations with a frequency above 0.0001, which together covered more than 99% of the repertoires. A TCS score was defined as the ratio between F50 (clonal expansion) and ExV (chaos), using BLOSUM62-based TCRdist between CDR3 peptides within each V-J. Welch's t-statistics and random forest reduced fewer than 550 V-J features to 13, which were used in a naive Bayes classifier (R e1071). No statistical method was used to set the sample size in advance, and investigators knew the group allocation. The paper describes TCR Vbeta CDR3 sequencing of more than 120 peripheral blood samples, made up of roughly 40 ophthalmopathy patients, some 76 hyperthyroidism patients and roughly 17 progressor patients.

The starting material was peripheral blood mononuclear cells (PBMCs), obtained at new diagnosis, from a patient treated with antithyroid drugs. The sequence joins TRBV4-1 to TRBJ2-1; perhaps TRBD2 is the D gene, with 6 bases matching. The receptor's source is a woman aged 18-30 years with Graves disease. Donor details come from another sample of the same person, matched by shared clones. The DNA sequence is given as TGCGCCAGCAGCCAACCTCGACTCGGGAGCTCCTACAATGAGCAGTTCTTC. This encodes CASSQPRLGSSYNEQFF.